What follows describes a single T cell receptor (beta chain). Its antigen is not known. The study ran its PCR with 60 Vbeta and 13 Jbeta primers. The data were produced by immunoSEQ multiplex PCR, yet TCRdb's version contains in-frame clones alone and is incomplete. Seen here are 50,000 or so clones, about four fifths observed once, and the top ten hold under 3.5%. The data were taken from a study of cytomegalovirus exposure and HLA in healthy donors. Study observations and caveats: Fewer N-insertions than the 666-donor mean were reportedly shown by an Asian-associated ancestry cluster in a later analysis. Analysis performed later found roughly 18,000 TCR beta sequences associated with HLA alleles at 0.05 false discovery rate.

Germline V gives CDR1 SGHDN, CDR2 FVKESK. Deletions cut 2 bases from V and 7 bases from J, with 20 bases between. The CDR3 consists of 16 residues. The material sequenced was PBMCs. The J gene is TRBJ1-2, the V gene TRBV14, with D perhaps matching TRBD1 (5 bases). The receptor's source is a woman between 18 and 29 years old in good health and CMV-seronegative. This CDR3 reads CASSQSPRTSQGGYTF. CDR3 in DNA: TGTGCCAGCAGCCAATCCCCTCGGACGAGTCAGGGTGGCTACACCTTC.